This entry lists 25 T cell receptor beta chains sequenced from one sample in a study of T cell repertoires in cytomegalovirus infection. Via MiXCR, TCRdb re-called the reads, giving one row per CDR3 protein. The sample carries more than 140,000 distinct CDR3 sequences, 5% to 6.5% recorded once. Sequencing used PBMCs. The origin of the receptors is a human donor in good health (CMV status not recorded). Some clones in this sample may be carry-over from other donors' samples.

There are many counts of this clonotype. The CDR3 DNA sequence: TGTGCCAGCAGTCTCCTACAGGGATCCACTGAAGCTTTCTTT. Amino acid sequence: CASSLLQGSTEAFF. J is TRBJ1-1 and V is TRBV28; possibly TRBD1 for D (6 bases). The CDR3 consists of 14 residues. The V gene lost 5 bases and the J gene lost 4 bases, with 14 bases spanning the gap. Germline assignment: CDR1 MDHEN and CDR2 SYDVKM.

This clonotype was seen many times. The genes are TRBV28 and TRBJ2-2; weak D call: TRBD1 (5 bases). Germline CDR1 MDHEN, CDR2 SYDVKM. V was shortened by 6 bases and J by 8 bases, with 13 bases between the two germline ends. There are 13 residues in the CDR3. CDR3 nucleotide sequence: TGTGCCAGCAGGAATCCAGGGTCTGGGGAGCTGTTTTTT. Residues: CASRNPGSGELFF.

This clonotype occurred many times. This sequence joins TRBV7-9 and TRBJ1-2, with a possible D match to TRBD1 (6 bases). Per the germline V gene, CDR1 is SEHNR and CDR2 is FQNEAQ (reference sequence). This CDR3 comprises 13 residues. The V end lost 4 bases, the J end lost 8 bases, and 14 bases lay between the germline ends. CDR3 DNA: TGTGCCAGCAGCTCCCTCACGGGGACAGGCTACACCTTC. Encoded protein: CASSSLTGTGYTF.

In this sample, this clonotype turned up many times. The gene calls are TRBV28 and TRBJ2-7, with TRBD1 matching over 8 bases. Germline loops: CDR1 MDHEN, CDR2 SYDVKM. V trimming: 6 bases; J trimming: 2 bases; junction bases outside the gene matches: 6. The length of the CDR3 is 14 residues. The CDR3 is CASSKDRVPYEQYF. DNA of the CDR3: TGTGCCAGCAGCAAGGACAGGGTCCCCTACGAGCAGTACTTC.

This clonotype was seen at least ten times. The rearrangement joins TRBV2 to TRBJ2-2; D possibly corresponds to TRBD1 (5 bases). The V and J ends lost 4 bases and 4 bases respectively, with 13 bases between them. Per germline, CDR1 SNHLY and CDR2 FYNNEI. The CDR3 runs to 15 residues. DNA for the CDR3: TGTGCCAGCAGTGTTTCAGACAGCCTCACCGGGGAGCTGTTTTTT. Translated, it gives CASSVSDSLTGELFF.

The rearrangement uses TRBV20-1 and TRBJ2-2; D ambiguous. The CDR3 runs 15 residues. V lost 5 bases to trimming and J lost 0 bases, with 13 bases between them. CDR1 DFQATT and CDR2 SNEGSKA come from the germline V gene (reference sequence). CDR3 amino acids: CSAQEWSSNTGELFF. In DNA, the CDR3 is TGCAGTGCTCAAGAATGGTCGTCGAACACCGGGGAGCTGTTTTTT.

This clonotype was picked up many times. The chain uses TRBV7-9 and TRBJ2-2; 8 nucleotides agree with TRBD1. Germline trimming cut 5 bases from V and 4 bases from J; bases unmatched to any gene: 6. The CDR3 runs to 15 residues. Germline assignment: CDR1 SEHNR and CDR2 FQNEAQ (reference sequence). Written as DNA, the CDR3 is TGTGCCAGCAGCACGGACAGGGTCGGCACCGGGGAGCTGTTTTTT. It translates to CASSTDRVGTGELFF.

Many counts were recorded for this clonotype. The chain employs TRBV7-2 and TRBJ2-2, with a tentative D call TRBD2 (5 bases). Germline assignment: CDR1 SGHTA and CDR2 FQGNSA. Trimming removed 8 bases from V and 4 bases from J, with 11 bases in between. The CDR3 loop spans 13 amino acids. The CDR3 is CASLLRGTGELFF. The DNA for the CDR3 is TGTGCCAGCCTACTTCGGGGCACCGGGGAGCTGTTTTTT.

This clonotype was seen many times. This sequence joins TRBV7-2 and TRBJ2-3, with D possibly TRBD2 on 6 matching bases. Germline V lookup: CDR1 SGHTA, CDR2 FQGNSA. V dropped 3 bases and J dropped 1 base, with 8 bases sitting between them. CDR3 length: 14 residues. In DNA form, the CDR3 reads TGTGCCAGCAGCTTGCAGCGGGGCACAGATACGCAGTATTTT. It translates to CASSLQRGTDTQYF.

This clonotype showed up just a few times. The chain couples TRBV5-1 to TRBJ1-6; no definite D call. Germline lookup yields CDR1 SGHRS and CDR2 YFSETQ. Deletions cut 1 base from V and 0 bases from J, with 11 bases between. The CDR3 is 17 residues long. CDR3 DNA: TGCGCCAGCAGCTTGCTTGCAGGAAGCTCCTATAATTCACCCCTCCACTTT. The encoded protein is CASSLLAGSSYNSPLHF. Together with reference TRBV5-1 and TRBJ1-6, the CDR3 gives the full variable domain: KAGVTQTPRYLIKTRGQQVTLSCSPISGHRSVSWYQQTPGQGLQFLFEYFSETQRNKGNFPGRFSGRQFSNSRSEMNVSTLELGDSALYLCASSLLAGSSYNSPLHFGNGTRLTVT.

This clonotype was observed at least ten times. This chain joins TRBV7-8 and TRBJ2-2; 9 positions agree with TRBD2. Looked up from germline, CDR1 is SGHVS and CDR2 is FQNEAQ. There are 16 residues in the CDR3. Trimming took 3 bases from V and 7 from J; bases not matched to a gene: 9. The CDR3 coding sequence is TGTGCCAGCAGCTTTCTTCGCGGGGGGGCCGACGGGGAGCTGTTTTTT. Translated: CASSFLRGGADGELFF.

The table lists this clonotype with many counts. The V call is TRBV7-9, the J call TRBJ2-7; perhaps TRBD2 as D (6 bases). This CDR3 spans 12 amino acids. Germline V gene data show CDR1 as SEHNR and CDR2 as FQNEAQ (reference sequence). V gave up 5 bases and J gave up 9 bases, with 14 bases separating them. DNA for the CDR3: TGTGCCAGCAGCCCAATCGAGGGAGGGCAGTACTTC. Protein sequence: CASSPIEGGQYF.

This clonotype has just a few counts. The rearrangement joins TRBV7-2 to TRBJ2-3, with 9 bases identical to TRBD2. The CDR3 consists of 14 residues. The V gene's germline CDR1 is SGHTA and CDR2 FQGNSA. With V trimmed by 8 bases and J by 6 bases, 9 bases remained unmatched. CDR3 residues: CASSRVRGGDTQYF. CDR3 in DNA: TGTGCCAGCTCTCGGGTGCGGGGGGGGGATACGCAGTATTTT.

In its sample, this clonotype was seen many times. The chain joins TRBV5-1 to TRBJ2-1; 12 nucleotides agree with TRBD2. CDR1 and CDR2 from the germline V gene are SGHRS and YFSETQ. CDR3 size: 13 residues. The trim removed 4 bases at V and 8 bases at J, leaving 1 base unmatched. The CDR3 region is CASSLAGGHEQFF. In DNA, the CDR3 is TGCGCCAGCAGCCTAGCGGGAGGGCATGAGCAGTTCTTC.

This clonotype was recorded at least ten times. The chain couples TRBV27 to TRBJ2-6; weak D call: TRBD2 (6 bases). This CDR3 is built from 16 residues. Per the germline V gene, CDR1 is MNHEY and CDR2 is SMNVEV (reference sequence). Trimming took 8 bases from V and 1 from J, leaving 15 bases between them. CDR3 sequence (DNA): TGTGCCAGCCGGGGGATAAGGATATCTGGGGCCAACGTCCTGACTTTC. Amino acids: CASRGIRISGANVLTF.

V and J are TRBV27 and TRBJ1-2; D not resolved. The CDR3 is made up of 13 amino acids. Trimming pared 4 bases from V and 4 bases from J, leaving 10 bases between. Looked up from germline, CDR1 is MNHEY and CDR2 is SMNVEV (reference sequence). CDR3 residues: CASSSRALYGYTF. CDR3 DNA sequence: TGTGCCAGCAGTTCTAGGGCGCTCTATGGCTACACCTTC.

This clonotype was picked up many times. The gene calls are TRBV5-4 and TRBJ1-4, with TRBD1 matching over 9 bases. The germline V gene has CDR1 SGHNT and CDR2 YYREEE (reference sequence). Unmatched junction bases numbered 3, after V lost 4 bases and J lost 8 bases. The CDR3 sequence is 13 residues long. The CDR3 spells CASSGQGLEKLFF. In DNA form, the CDR3 reads TGTGCCAGCAGCGGACAGGGGTTAGAAAAACTGTTTTTT. Using reference TRBV5-4 and TRBJ1-4 for the parts outside the CDR3, the full variable domain is ETGVTQSPTHLIKTRGQQVTLRCSSQSGHNTVSWYQQALGQGPQFIFQYYREEENGRGNFPPRFSGLQFPNYSSELNVNALELDDSALYLCASSGQGLEKLFFGSGTQLSVL.

This clonotype appeared many times. This chain joins TRBV11-2 and TRBJ1-1; a possible D gene is TRBD1 (5 bases). V dropped 4 bases and J dropped 2 bases, with 5 bases sitting between them. The V gene's germline CDR1 is SGHAT and CDR2 FQNNGV. The CDR3 has 12 residues. The CDR3 DNA is TGTGCCAGCAGCTGGGACAACACTGAAGCTTTCTTT. It yields the protein CASSWDNTEAFF.

Ten or more counts support this clonotype. The gene calls are TRBV7-2 and TRBJ1-2; D perhaps matches TRBD1 (6 bases). The germline gives CDR1 SGHTA, CDR2 FQGNSA. The V gene lost 1 base and the J gene lost 5 bases, with 14 bases spanning the gap. The CDR3 loop spans 15 amino acids. CDR3 nucleotides: TGTGCCAGCAGCTTAGTGCCGGACAGTAAATATGGCTACACCTTC. Its translation: CASSLVPDSKYGYTF. The full variable domain, rest sourced from reference TRBV7-2 and TRBJ1-2, is GAGVSQSPSNKVTEKGKDVELRCDPISGHTALYWYRQSLGQGLEFLIYFQGNSAPDKSGLPSDRFSAERTGGSVSTLTIQRTQQEDSAVYLCASSLVPDSKYGYTFGSGTRLTVV.

V usage is TRBV20-1 and J usage is TRBJ2-1; 10 nucleotides match TRBD2. The V segment lost 5 bases and the J segment 4 bases; nucleotides outside the gene matches: 2. CDR3 length: 13 residues. Looked up from germline, CDR1 is DFQATT and CDR2 is SNEGSKA (reference sequence). DNA for the CDR3: TGCAGTGCTCAGCGGGGGGGATACAATGAGCAGTTCTTC. Its protein is CSAQRGGYNEQFF.

Worth noting for this clonotype: A much bigger clone sits one base away, suggesting this may be a read error. V and J are TRBV7-9 and TRBJ2-7, with D possibly being TRBD1 (7 bases). This CDR3 has 14 residues. Per the germline V gene, CDR1 is SEHNR and CDR2 is FQNEAQ (reference sequence). This CDR3 is CASSAGTAHYKQYF. CDR3 in DNA: TGTGCCAGCAGCGCGGGGACAGCCCACTACAAGCAGTACTTC.

This clonotype was recorded at least ten times. This chain links TRBV6-5 with TRBJ2-2; D perhaps matches TRBD1 (5 bases). Germline V CDR1 and CDR2: MNHEY, SVGAGI. Trimming pared 2 bases from V and 5 bases from J, leaving 9 bases between. The CDR3 is 14 amino acids. CDR3 in amino acids: CASSYDSWTGELFF. The CDR3 coding sequence is TGTGCCAGCAGTTACGACAGCTGGACCGGGGAGCTGTTTTTT.

Ten or more counts support this clonotype. At one boundary the junction diverges from the germline segment, which might be a read error. CDR3 loop: CASSLDWGAADF. Here the CDR3 DNA reads TGTGCCAGCAGCTTGGATTGGGGGGCGGCGGACTTC. The chain couples TRBV5-5 to TRBJ2-7; either TRBD1 or TRBD2 may supply D (6 bases each). Germline CDR1 reads SGHKS; CDR2 reads YYEKEE (reference sequence). The CDR3 covers 12 residues.

This clonotype occurred a few times. The gene calls are TRBV3-1 and TRBJ1-6; D unresolved. The CDR3 runs 15 residues. Looked up from germline, CDR1 is LGHDT and CDR2 is YNNKEL (reference sequence). V was trimmed by 1 base and J by 10 bases, leaving 14 bases between them. The CDR3 is CASSQGKGGKSPLHF. CDR3 bases: TGTGCCAGCAGCCAAGGAAAGGGAGGAAAATCACCCCTCCACTTT.

CDR3 DNA: TGTGCCACCCATCCGGACAGCTACAATGGCTACACCTTC. It yields the protein CATHPDSYNGYTF. This sequence joins TRBV2 and TRBJ1-2; D is possibly TRBD1 (6 bases). V lost 10 bases and J 6 bases, leaving 18 bases between the germline ends. Germline-derived CDR1 and CDR2 are SNHLY and FYNNEI. The CDR3 contains 13 residues.